These 6 T cell receptor beta chains were sequenced from one sample in a study of blood T cells in healthy people across ages. For the second PCR, which ran for about 7 to 12 cycles, a sample-barcoded 5' primer and a J-beta primer mix were used. TCRdb ran MiXCR on the 5' RACE reads and lists one entry per CDR3 protein. Of 780,000 or so distinct CDR3 sequences listed, about 48% were seen once; the top ten hold about 38%. The sequencing sample was made of blood. These TCRs come from a man older than 75 in good health.

This chain links TRBV7-2 with TRBJ1-1; no clear D gene. Trimming pared 2 bases from V and 3 bases from J, leaving 10 bases between. Germline V gene sequence: CDR1 SGHTA, CDR2 FQGNSA. CDR3 length: 14 amino acids. CDR3 loop: CASSLTHEHTEAFF. The CDR3 DNA follows: TGTGCCAGCAGCTTAACTCACGAACACACTGAAGCTTTCTTT. The full variable domain, with the rest looked up from reference TRBV7-2 and TRBJ1-1, is GAGVSQSPSNKVTEKGKDVELRCDPISGHTALYWYRQSLGQGLEFLIYFQGNSAPDKSGLPSDRFSAERTGGSVSTLTIQRTQQEDSAVYLCASSLTHEHTEAFFGQGTRLTVV.

The J gene is TRBJ2-2, the V gene TRBV29-1; D ambiguous. Germline assignment: CDR1 SQVTM and CDR2 ANQGSEA. V lost 7 bases to trimming and J lost 4 bases, with 10 bases between them. The CDR3 length is 12 residues. CDR3 DNA: TGCAGCGGAGCACCAACCACCGGGGAGCTGTTTTTT. As protein: CSGAPTTGELFF.

The chain links TRBV12-3 or TRBV12-4 to TRBJ2-7, with D maybe TRBD2 (6 bases). The V and J ends lost 8 bases and 4 bases respectively, with 15 bases between them. The CDR3 has 13 amino acids. Here the CDR3 DNA reads TGTGCCAGCGGCCGGGACTCATGGTACGAGCAGTACTTC. Amino acid sequence: CASGRDSWYEQYF.

The chain recombines TRBV5-6 with TRBJ1-2; D is unresolved. The V gene lost 4 bases and the J gene lost 4 bases, with 11 bases spanning the gap. Germline V gene sequence: CDR1 SGHDT, CDR2 YYEEEE. The CDR3 sequence is 13 residues long. Here the CDR3 DNA reads TGTGCCAGCAGCCGGGAGAGGTTCTATGGCTACACCTTC. Protein: CASSRERFYGYTF.

The rearrangement joins TRBV5-1 to TRBJ2-3; no clear D. The V gene lost 4 bases and the J gene lost 0 bases, with 12 bases spanning the gap. The CDR3 loop spans 15 amino acids. The germline CDR1 and CDR2 sequences are SGHRS and YFSETQ. The CDR3 loop reads CASSPPGPSTDTQYF. The DNA of the CDR3 is TGCGCCAGCAGCCCCCCCGGGCCAAGCACAGATACGCAGTATTTT.

This sequence joins TRBV6-6 and TRBJ2-4; D gene ambiguous. Gene TRBJ2-7 matches the end of the DNA better, so the J call may be wrong. Germline assignment: CDR1 MNHNY and CDR2 SVGAGI (reference sequence). This CDR3 contains 14 residues. In DNA, the CDR3 is TGTGCCAGCAGCAAAACAGTGCCTCCCTACGAGCAGTACTTC. This translates into CASSKTVPPYEQYF.